The table lists the clone carrying this T cell receptor (beta chain) with many counts. The V end was cut by 5 bases, the J end by 7 bases, with 14 bases between. The CDR3 covers 13 residues. The sample comes from a study of T cells in Graves' hyperthyroidism and ophthalmopathy. The source material, RNA transcripts, was used to amplify TCR beta CDR3 regions. Researchers ran a first-round RT-PCR on the TCR CDR3 using the HTBI primer set. Via MiXCR, TCRdb re-called the multiplex PCR reads, giving one row per CDR3 protein. The top ten hold around 10% of the sample, which has around 520,000 distinct CDR3 sequences, approximately 25% seen once.

The specimen sequenced was blood. The sequence was collected from a woman in her thirties with Graves' ophthalmopathy. This chain joins TRBV12-3 or TRBV12-4 and TRBJ1-2, with a possible D match to TRBD1 (6 bases). The CDR3 nucleotides read TGTGCCAGCAGTGGGGGGGCTCGAGTTGGCTACACCTTC. Translating gives CASSGGARVGYTF.